This TCR beta chain stems from a study of blood T cell repertoires in COVID-19 (dated by TCRdb to 2018 to 2021). Study-level background: Samples covering the acute and convalescent phases of COVID-19 were provided by collaborators in the United States, Italy and Spain. The samples were drawn from the first 160 participants of the ongoing ImmuneRACE study and from 1,254 subjects provided by 6 global collaborators. Where available, HLA class I and class II types were taken from metadata supplied by the sample provider and were not determined by assay-based typing. The repertoires were released in a freely available public database intended as a resource for research on the immune response to SARS-CoV-2. Deeply sampled blood TCRbeta repertoires from subjects exposed to, actively infected with, or recovered from COVID-19 were included in the dataset. The sample metadata nearly always contained a de-identified subject ID, COVID-19 status, age in years and sex. The material from the prospective study consisted of cDNA or gDNA derived from T cells, B-cell-depleted T cells, or PBMCs.

As for this clone: Its cognate antigen has yet to be identified. No quality values exist for individual bases; no much larger clone is one base distant.

General conclusions and limits of the study: How much clinical and demographic metadata was included differed by source and by participant, and the metadata was provided uncurated.

Collaborating institutions collected whole blood in K2EDTA tubes following their own protocols. For TCRbeta analysis, collaborators shipped samples as frozen whole blood, isolated PBMCs, or DNA extracted from either of those sample types. The immunoSEQ Assay, a bias-controlled multiplex PCR, was used to amplify TCRbeta CDR3 regions from genomic DNA. The original methods were these. The number of nucleated cells in each sample was estimated from the amplification of reference gene primers within the assay. To quantify the absolute abundance of each unique TCRbeta CDR3 rearrangement, sequence reads were collapsed and filtered. For each sample, productive Simpson clonality was calculated as the square root of Simpson's diversity index across productive rearrangements. The table comes from immuneACCESS by way of TCRdb, which keeps in-frame sequences with V and J called. Part of the clones is missing from these tables; in studies checked, under half for an unresolved V gene and the rest for unknown reasons. D and trimming come from the DNA, and the V and J calls and clone size come from that table. This sample gives about 200,000 clones in total; approximately 84% of them show up just once. The top ten hold around 6.9% of the sample.

This clonotype was obtained from a human donor with acute or convalescent COVID-19. The donor label of this sample is uncertain. Sequencing used peripheral blood.

In nucleotides, the sequence is TGTGCCAGCAGCCCCCGACTAGCGGGAGGGCCAAACACCGGGGAGCTGTTTTTT. The resulting protein is CASSPRLAGGPNTGELFF. The V and J segments used are TRBV7-2 and TRBJ2-2, and TRBD2 aligns with 14 junction nucleotides. Relative to germline, V is missing 5 bases and J is missing 2 bases, with 7 bases of the junction outside any gene match. The cysteine opens and the phenylalanine closes a CDR3 of 18 amino acids. CDR3 DNA is the only sequence kept; it has 54 bases, read in frame from the first base. The CDR1 and CDR2 encoded by the germline V gene are SGHTA and FQGNSA.